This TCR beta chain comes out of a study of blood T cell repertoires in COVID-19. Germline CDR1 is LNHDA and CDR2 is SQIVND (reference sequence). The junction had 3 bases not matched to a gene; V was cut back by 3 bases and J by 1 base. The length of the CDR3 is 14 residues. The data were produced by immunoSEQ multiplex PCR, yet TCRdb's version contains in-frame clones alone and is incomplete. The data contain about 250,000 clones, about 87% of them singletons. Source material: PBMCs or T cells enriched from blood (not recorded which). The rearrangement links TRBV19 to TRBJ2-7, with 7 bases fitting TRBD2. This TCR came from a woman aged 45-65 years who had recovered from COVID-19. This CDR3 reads CASSISGPSYEQYF. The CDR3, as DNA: TGTGCCAGTAGTATTAGCGGGCCGTCCTACGAGCAGTACTTC.